This section outlines one TCR beta chain sequence together with its context. Its antigen remains unidentified. The entry originates in a study of Ad26.COV2.S vaccination and SARS-CoV-2 variants. Study context: Donor got 5x10^10 or 1x10^11 viral particles of Ad26.COV2.S. General study points: In TCR breadth and depth analyses, total T cell responses may have been underestimated. Placebo recipients trailed vaccine recipients in spike-specific TCR breadth. Substantial response breadth was reportedly seen for spike-specific CD8+ and CD4+ T cells after vaccination.

Sequenced by immunoSEQ multiplex PCR; TCRdb stores in-frame clones only, minus some. Here the sample spans hundreds of thousands of clones, approximately 89% being singletons. Treatment in this sample: approximately 18 received Ad26.COV2.S at low or high dose, single or two shots; a few received placebo; per-sample allocation not given. Day 63 following the first vaccine or placebo injection was when the samples were taken. V shed 2 bases and J shed 4 bases, with 17 bases lying between them. Germline V gene sequence: CDR1 SGHDN, CDR2 FVKESK. The CDR3 runs 17 residues. The genes are TRBV14 and TRBJ2-2, with D perhaps TRBD2 (6 bases). The source is a person aged 18 to 59 who received the Ad26.COV2.S COVID-19 vaccine or a placebo. The material sequenced was peripheral blood, taken in a trial of Ad26.COV2.S vaccine versus placebo. The DNA of the CDR3 is TGTGCCAGCAGCCAAACCGGCAGGGACGGGGGCACCGGGGAGCTGTTTTTT. Translation gives CASSQTGRDGGTGELFF.